The next 22 T cell receptor beta chains were all read from a single sample in a study of response to subunit inactivated influenza vaccine. Each CDR3 protein gets one entry after TCRdb re-called the RT-PCR reads with MiXCR. The sample gives about 310,000 distinct CDR3 sequences, about 20% of which show up once; under 13% is in the top ten. The sequenced sample was PBMCs from blood, obtained less than 22 months after vaccination. The origin of the receptors is a man aged 45 to 70 who received an inactivated influenza vaccine.

This clonotype was recorded a few times. The CDR3 DNA reads TGTGCCAGCAGTTTCCGACAGGGAGGAAACACCATATATTTT. This gives the protein CASSFRQGGNTIYF. The chain employs TRBV6-5 and TRBJ1-3, with 7 positions matching TRBD1. CDR1 is MNHEY and CDR2 is SVGAGI in the germline V gene. The V and J ends lost 4 bases and 4 bases, in that order; junction bases with no gene match: 4. This CDR3 is built from 14 residues.

A few counts support this clonotype. One end of the junction is discordant with germline, which a read error may explain. The chain is built from TRBV6-2 or TRBV6-3 and TRBJ1-1; D might be TRBD1 (6 bases). This CDR3 has 9 residues. CDR1 MNHEY and CDR2 SVGEGT come from the germline V gene. CDR3 region: CASSPGTLF. The DNA of the CDR3 is TGTGCCAGCAGCCCCGGGACACTTTTT.

The CDR3, as DNA: TGCGCCAGCAGGCCTCTGATTTTAGCGGGGGCAGATACGCAGTATTTT. Protein sequence: CASRPLILAGADTQYF. The chain links TRBV4-1 to TRBJ2-3, with TRBD2 matching 9 bases. Unmatched junction bases numbered 11, after V lost 6 bases and J lost 4 bases. The CDR3 covers 16 residues. Germline values: CDR1 MGHRA, CDR2 YSYEKL.

Many counts were recorded for this clonotype. The gene calls are TRBV6-5 and TRBJ1-4, with 8 bases matching TRBD1. The V gene end was trimmed by 2 bases and the J gene end by 8 bases; junction bases not matched to a gene: 1. The CDR3 totals 13 residues. CDR1 and CDR2 (germline): MNHEY, SVGAGI. CDR3 region: CASSYRDREKLFF. DNA for the CDR3: TGTGCCAGCAGTTACAGGGACAGGGAAAAACTGTTTTTT.

The chain recombines TRBV7-9 with TRBJ2-7; TRBD2 agrees at 10 bases. This CDR3 spans 17 amino acids. V dropped 4 bases and J dropped 4; count of bases not matched to a gene: 13. Germline CDR1 is SEHNR and CDR2 is FQNEAQ (reference sequence). The CDR3 DNA reads as TGTGCCAGCAGCTCTAGCGGCCTAGCGGGAGTTTATTACGAGCAGTACTTC. Protein sequence: CASSSSGLAGVYYEQYF.

This rearrangement joins TRBV5-6 to TRBJ1-1; D might be TRBD1 (6 bases). The CDR3 length is 18 residues. The V end lost 0 bases, the J end lost 5 bases, and 23 bases lay between the germline ends. CDR1 and CDR2 (germline): SGHDT, YYEEEE. CDR3 amino acids: CASSLALGSGRGMTEAFF. CDR3 coding DNA: TGTGCCAGCAGCTTGGCCTTAGGTTCCGGCAGGGGAATGACTGAAGCTTTCTTT.

In this sample, this clonotype turned up a few times. The chain employs TRBV4-1 and TRBJ1-5, with D maybe TRBD1 (6 bases). V was cut by 1 base and J by 9 bases, with 7 bases left in between. The CDR3 has 12 amino acids. CDR1 and CDR2 from the germline V gene are MGHRA and YSYEKL. CDR3 sequence: CASSQGTAPQHF. The CDR3 DNA follows: TGCGCCAGCAGCCAAGGGACAGCGCCCCAGCATTTT.

The CDR3 DNA is TGTGCCAGCAGTCGCCCGACTAGCGGGAGCTACAATGAGCAGTTCTTC. This encodes CASSRPTSGSYNEQFF. The chain combines TRBV6-1 with TRBJ2-1, with TRBD2 identical over 12 bases. V shed 5 bases, J shed 3 bases, and the junction held 5 bases outside the gene matches. Germline CDR1 MNHNS, CDR2 SASEGT. The CDR3 loop spans 16 amino acids.

This chain uses TRBV20-1 with TRBJ1-1; TRBD1 matches 11 bases. V shed 7 bases, J shed 1 base, and the junction held 8 bases outside the gene matches. This CDR3 region has 15 residues. The germline CDR1 and CDR2 sequences are DFQATT and SNEGSKA (reference sequence). In DNA form, the CDR3 reads TGCAGTGTCGGGACAGGGGGTAACGGGAACACTGAAGCTTTCTTT. Its translation: CSVGTGGNGNTEAFF.

The chain combines TRBV4-3 with TRBJ2-2, with 8 bases identical to TRBD1. Losses at the gene ends were 2 bases for V and 8 bases for J; bases not matched to a gene: 10. CDR1 is LGHNA and CDR2 is YSLEER in the germline V gene. The CDR3 spans 16 residues. The CDR3 sequence: CASSQLTGAGMGELFF. CDR3 nucleotides: TGCGCCAGCAGCCAATTGACAGGGGCAGGGATGGGGGAGCTGTTTTTT.

This clonotype appeared a few times. The chain's CDR3 is CASSLARLSYEQYF. Here the CDR3 DNA reads TGTGCCAGCAGCTTAGCGCGACTCTCCTACGAGCAGTACTTC. The chain recombines TRBV7-2 with TRBJ2-7; D gene unclear. V lost 0 bases to trimming and J lost 0 bases, with 6 bases between them. This CDR3 is 14 amino acids long. The germline CDR1 and CDR2 sequences are SGHTA and FQGNSA.

Of note for this clonotype: The CDR3 end shows no conserved phenylalanine or tryptophan, and so a read error is likely. The V call is TRBV3-1, the J call TRBJ1-1; a possible D gene is TRBD1 (6 bases). CDR1 is LGHDT, CDR2 YNNKEL, per germline (reference sequence). Between the trimmed V and J ends, which lost 0 bases and 0 bases, there was a span of 14 bases. The CDR3 is 17 amino acids. CDR3 sequence: CASSQEKDSDLNTEAFS. The DNA of the CDR3 is TGTGCCAGCAGCCAAGAGAAGGACAGCGACTTGAACACTGAAGCTTTCTCT.

CDR3 nucleotides: TGTGCCAGCAGCCCTTCTGGGACCTTCTTCTACGAGCAGTACTTC. Encoded protein: CASSPSGTFFYEQYF. The chain joins TRBV13 to TRBJ2-7; TRBD1 or TRBD2 may be the D gene (5 bases each). The germline V and J ends were trimmed by 5 bases and 3 bases, with 17 bases remaining between them. The CDR3 spans 15 residues. Germline loops: CDR1 PRHDT, CDR2 FYEKMQ (reference sequence).

This clonotype occurred a few times. V gene TRBV20-1 combines with J gene TRBJ2-5, with a possible D match to TRBD2 (6 bases). Germline V lookup: CDR1 DFQATT, CDR2 SNEGSKA (reference sequence). This CDR3 contains 16 residues. The V end was cut by 7 bases, the J end by 5 bases, with 26 bases between. For the CDR3, the DNA is TGCAGTGTTCTCGGGCGGGGTTGGGGGATACAGGAGACCCAGTACTTC. Translation gives CSVLGRGWGIQETQYF.

V and J are TRBV4-3 and TRBJ1-2; D possibly corresponds to TRBD1 (5 bases). Germline V CDR1 and CDR2: LGHNA, YSLEER. Trimming removed 0 bases at V and 3 bases at J, with 11 bases between. CDR3 length equals 15 residues. The CDR3 loop is CASSQDWGRDYGYTF. The CDR3 region has the DNA TGCGCCAGCAGCCAAGATTGGGGCAGGGACTATGGCTACACCTTC.

There are a few counts of this clonotype. The V call is TRBV7-3, the J call TRBJ2-2; 7 bases map to TRBD2. Germline V gives CDR1 SGHTA, CDR2 FQGTGA. The CDR3 runs 12 residues. V shed 8 bases and J 5 bases; nucleotides not matched to a gene: 2. CDR3: CASGLETGELFF. CDR3 nucleotide sequence: TGTGCCAGCGGACTAGAAACCGGGGAGCTGTTTTTT.

The chain uses TRBV5-1 and TRBJ1-1, with TRBD1 matching 8 bases. The V and J ends lost 1 base and 6 bases, in that order; junction bases with no gene match: 2. This CDR3 has 13 residues. Per the germline V gene, CDR1 is SGHRS and CDR2 is YFSETQ. CDR3 sequence (DNA): TGCGCCAGCAGCTTGACAGGGGGATCTGAAGCTTTCTTT. Its protein is CASSLTGGSEAFF.

This chain's CDR3 is CASSQRDSQETQYF. CDR3 nucleotide sequence: TGTGCCAGCAGCCAGAGGGACAGCCAAGAGACCCAGTACTTC. This chain uses TRBV7-8 with TRBJ2-5, with 7 bases aligning to TRBD1. This CDR3 region has 14 residues. Germline CDR1 reads SGHVS; CDR2 reads FQNEAQ. The V segment lost 5 bases and the J segment 1 base; nucleotides outside the gene matches: 4.

The chain has TRBV7-9 and TRBJ2-7; 12 positions agree with TRBD2. CDR1 and CDR2 (germline): SEHNR, FQNEAQ (reference sequence). The junction had 6 bases not matched to a gene; V was cut back by 3 bases and J by 0 bases. The CDR3 is 17 amino acids. The CDR3 spells CASSFPTSGGSSYEQYF. The CDR3 DNA sequence: TGTGCCAGCAGCTTTCCCACTAGCGGGGGGAGCTCCTACGAGCAGTACTTC.

The rearrangement links TRBV9 to TRBJ2-7; 12 positions match TRBD2. There are 14 residues in the CDR3. V lost 5 bases to trimming and J lost 3 bases; unmatched junction nucleotides: 3. Germline-derived CDR1 and CDR2 are SGDLS and YYNGEE. In nucleotides, the CDR3 is TGTGCCAGCAGTAGGACTAGCGGGAACTACGAGCAGTACTTC. It yields the protein CASSRTSGNYEQYF.

J is TRBJ2-7 and V is TRBV20-1; 9 bases fit TRBD2. The germline gives CDR1 DFQATT, CDR2 SNEGSKA (reference sequence). Trimming removed 5 bases from V and 4 bases from J; junction bases left unmatched: 3. The CDR3 loop spans 12 amino acids. CDR3 loop: CSAVLAGYEQYF. CDR3 sequence (DNA): TGCAGTGCTGTACTAGCGGGTTACGAGCAGTACTTC.

This clonotype was counted only a few times. The rearrangement uses TRBV5-1 and TRBJ2-3; 8 bases fit TRBD1. In germline, CDR1 is SGHRS, CDR2 YFSETQ. The V gene end was trimmed by 4 bases and the J gene end by 5 bases; junction bases not matched to a gene: 9. CDR3 length: 15 amino acids. This CDR3 reads CASSPETGAVDTQYF. The CDR3 coding sequence is TGCGCCAGCAGCCCGGAGACAGGGGCGGTAGATACGCAGTATTTT. The variable domain in full, with the rest retrieved from reference TRBV5-1 and TRBJ2-3, is KAGVTQTPRYLIKTRGQQVTLSCSPISGHRSVSWYQQTPGQGLQFLFEYFSETQRNKGNFPGRFSGRQFSNSRSEMNVSTLELGDSALYLCASSPETGAVDTQYFGPGTRLTVL.